These T cell receptor beta chains were read from a single sample in a study of T cell responses to AZD1222 COVID-19 vaccine. Clones were sequenced by immunoSEQ multiplex PCR, and TCRdb holds only the in-frame ones, with some missing. The profile shows around 70,000 clones, more than 70% of them singletons. Sequences were derived from peripheral blood, sampled on day 0 of AZD1222 vaccination. Source of these receptors: an adult in good health. CDR3s include the opening cysteine and the closing phenylalanine or tryptophan. D genes are given only for firm matches. Size is stated for part of the rows, as once, few or many counts, or as a class when the clone is expanded.

d_call clone_size j_call v_call cdr3_aa cdr3_nt
NA few TRBJ2-2 TRBV14 CASSQVRGTGELFF TGTGCCAGCAGCCAAGTAAGGGGCACCGGGGAGCTGTTTTTT
TRBD1 NA TRBJ2-2 TRBV7-2 CASSLADRTGYRGNTGELFF TGTGCCAGCAGCTTAGCGGACAGGACCGGATACCGGGGGAACACCGGGGAGCTGTTTTTT
NA NA TRBJ2-5 TRBV9 CASSVSGLIQETQYF TGTGCCAGCAGCGTATCCGGACTAATCCAAGAGACCCAGTACTTC
TRBD2 NA TRBJ2-5 TRBV5-4 CASSLAAGGAETQYF TGTGCCAGCAGCTTGGCCGCGGGGGGGGCAGAGACCCAGTACTTC
TRBD1 NA TRBJ2-7 TRBV27 CASSQGTGIYEQYF TGTGCCAGCAGTCAAGGGACAGGGATCTACGAGCAGTACTTC
TRBD1 NA TRBJ1-5 TRBV28 CASSSQGVPQSEPQHF TGTGCCAGCAGTTCCCAGGGGGTTCCACAATCAGAGCCCCAGCATTTT
TRBD1 NA TRBJ1-6 TRBV2 CASSRDSASNSPLHF TGTGCCAGCAGTAGGGACAGCGCCTCAAATTCACCCCTCCACTTT
TRBD1 NA TRBJ1-5 TRBV5-1 CASSSTTGGNQPQHF TGCGCCAGCAGTTCGACTACAGGGGGAAATCAGCCCCAGCATTTT
TRBD1 NA TRBJ1-4 TRBV29-1 CSAGQGVDEKLFF TGCAGCGCCGGACAGGGAGTTGATGAAAAACTGTTTTTT
TRBD2 NA TRBJ2-3 TRBV6-5 CASSYLAGSTDTQYF TGTGCCAGCAGTTACTTAGCGGGGAGCACAGATACGCAGTATTTT
NA NA TRBJ1-3 TRBV30 CAWGNLQRGSGNTIYF TGTGCCTGGGGGAACCTTCAGAGAGGCTCTGGAAACACCATATATTTT
NA NA TRBJ2-2 TRBV5-1 CASSLQPAGELFF TGCGCCAGCAGCTTGCAGCCCGCCGGGGAGCTGTTTTTT
TRBD1 once TRBJ1-2 TRBV7-8 CASSQTGDNGYTF TGTGCCAGCAGCCAAACAGGGGATAATGGCTACACCTTC
NA NA TRBJ2-7 TRBV19 CASSDRSIPYEQYF TGTGCCAGTAGCGACCGGTCCATCCCCTACGAGCAGTACTTC
TRBD1 NA TRBJ2-6 TRBV19 CASSTEGAVSGANVLTF TGTGCCAGTAGTACAGAGGGGGCCGTGTCTGGGGCCAACGTCCTGACTTTC
NA NA TRBJ2-1 TRBV11-3 CASSLELPDEQFF TGTGCCAGCAGCTTAGAACTGCCCGATGAGCAGTTCTTC
NA NA TRBJ2-2 TRBV3-1/TRBV3-2 CASSQGLGGELFF TGTGCCAGCAGCCAAGGATTGGGCGGGGAGCTGTTTTTT
NA once TRBJ1-2 TRBV23-1 CASSQNYGSPNLSYGYTF TGCGCCAGCAGTCAAAATTATGGCAGCCCTAACCTCAGCTATGGCTACACCTTC
NA NA TRBJ1-5 TRBV12-3/TRBV12-4 CASSLAVFQPQHF TGTGCCAGCAGTTTAGCGGTTTTTCAGCCCCAGCATTTT
NA once TRBJ2-4 TRBV18 CASSPSRAKNIQYF TGTGCCAGCTCACCCTCACGAGCCAAAAACATTCAGTACTTC
TRBD2 NA TRBJ2-1 TRBV7-8 CASSLLRGGEQFF TGTGCCAGCAGCTTACTTCGGGGGGGAGAGCAGTTCTTC
NA NA TRBJ1-6 TRBV14 CASSLVQGNSPLHF TGTGCCAGCAGCCTAGTTCAGGGGAATTCACCCCTCCACTTT
NA NA TRBJ2-3 TRBV18 CASSPQPLGPGTDTQYF TGTGCCAGCTCACCCCAACCACTAGGCCCTGGCACAGATACGCAGTATTTT